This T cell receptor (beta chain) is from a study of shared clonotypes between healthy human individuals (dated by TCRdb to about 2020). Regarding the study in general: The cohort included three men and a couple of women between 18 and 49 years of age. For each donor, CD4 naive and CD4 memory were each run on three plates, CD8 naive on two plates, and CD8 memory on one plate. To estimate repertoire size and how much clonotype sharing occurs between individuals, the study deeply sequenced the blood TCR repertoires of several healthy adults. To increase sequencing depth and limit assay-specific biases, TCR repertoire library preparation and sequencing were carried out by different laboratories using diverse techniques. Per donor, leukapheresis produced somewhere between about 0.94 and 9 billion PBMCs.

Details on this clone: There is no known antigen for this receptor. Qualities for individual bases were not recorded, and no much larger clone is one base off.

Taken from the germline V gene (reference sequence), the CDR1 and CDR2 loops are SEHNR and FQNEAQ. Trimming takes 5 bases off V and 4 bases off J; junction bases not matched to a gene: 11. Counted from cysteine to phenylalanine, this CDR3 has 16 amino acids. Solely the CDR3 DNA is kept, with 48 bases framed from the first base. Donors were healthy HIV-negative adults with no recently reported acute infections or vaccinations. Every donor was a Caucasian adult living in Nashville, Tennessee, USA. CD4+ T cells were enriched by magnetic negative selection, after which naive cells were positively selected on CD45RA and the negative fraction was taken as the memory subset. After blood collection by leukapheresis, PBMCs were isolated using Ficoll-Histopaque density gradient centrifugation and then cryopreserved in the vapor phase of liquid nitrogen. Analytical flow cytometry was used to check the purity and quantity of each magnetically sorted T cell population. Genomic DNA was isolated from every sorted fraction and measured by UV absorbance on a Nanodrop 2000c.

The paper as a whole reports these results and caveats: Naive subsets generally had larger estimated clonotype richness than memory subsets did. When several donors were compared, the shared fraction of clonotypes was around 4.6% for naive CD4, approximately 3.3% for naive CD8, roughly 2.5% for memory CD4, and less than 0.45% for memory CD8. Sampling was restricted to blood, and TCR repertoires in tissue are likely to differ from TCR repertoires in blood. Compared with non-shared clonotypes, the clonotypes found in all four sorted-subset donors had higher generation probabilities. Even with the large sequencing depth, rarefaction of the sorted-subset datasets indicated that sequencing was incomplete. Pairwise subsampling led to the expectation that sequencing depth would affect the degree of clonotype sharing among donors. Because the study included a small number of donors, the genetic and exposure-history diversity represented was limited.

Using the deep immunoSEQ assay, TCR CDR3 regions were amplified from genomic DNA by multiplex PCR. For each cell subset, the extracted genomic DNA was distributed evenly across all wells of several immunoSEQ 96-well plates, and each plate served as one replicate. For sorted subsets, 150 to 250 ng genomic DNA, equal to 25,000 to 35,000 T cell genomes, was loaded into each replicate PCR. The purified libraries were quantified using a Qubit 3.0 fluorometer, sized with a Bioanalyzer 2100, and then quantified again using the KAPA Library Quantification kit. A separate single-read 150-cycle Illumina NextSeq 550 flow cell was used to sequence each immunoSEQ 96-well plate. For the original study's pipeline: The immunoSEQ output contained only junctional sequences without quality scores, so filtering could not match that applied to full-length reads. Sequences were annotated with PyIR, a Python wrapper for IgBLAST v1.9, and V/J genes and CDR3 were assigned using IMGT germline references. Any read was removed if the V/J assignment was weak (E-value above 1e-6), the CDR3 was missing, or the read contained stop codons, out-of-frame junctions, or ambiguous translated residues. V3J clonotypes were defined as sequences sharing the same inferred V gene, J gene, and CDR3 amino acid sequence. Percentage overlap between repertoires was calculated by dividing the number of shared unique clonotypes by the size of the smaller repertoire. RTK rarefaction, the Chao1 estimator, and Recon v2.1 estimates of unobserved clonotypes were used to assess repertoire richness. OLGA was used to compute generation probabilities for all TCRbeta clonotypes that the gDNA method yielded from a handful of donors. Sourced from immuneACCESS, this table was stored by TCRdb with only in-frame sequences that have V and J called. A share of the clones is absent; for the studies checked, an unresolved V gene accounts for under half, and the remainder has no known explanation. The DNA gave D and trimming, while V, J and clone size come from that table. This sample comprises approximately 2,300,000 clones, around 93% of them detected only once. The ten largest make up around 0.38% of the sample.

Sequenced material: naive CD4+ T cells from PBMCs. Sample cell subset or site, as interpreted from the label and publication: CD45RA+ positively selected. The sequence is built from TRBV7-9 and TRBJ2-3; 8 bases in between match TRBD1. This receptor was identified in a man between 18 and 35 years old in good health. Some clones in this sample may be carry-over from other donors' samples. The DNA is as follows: TGTGCCAGCAGCCCATGGCAGGGGGCAGTTTCAGATACGCAGTATTTT. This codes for CASSPWQGAVSDTQYF.